The 27 T cell receptor beta chains presented below share a single source sample, sequenced in a study of OX40 agonist ivuxolimab in advanced cancers. The table came from immunoSEQ multiplex PCR; TCRdb's copy has only in-frame clones and leaves some out. Seen here are approximately 23,000 clones, over 80% observed once, and the top ten hold roughly 32%. The input for sequencing was CD4+ or CD8+ T cells sorted from blood, taken in a trial of the OX40 agonist ivuxolimab. These receptors all come from an adult with an advanced solid tumor such as melanoma, head and neck, liver or kidney cancer.

The chain employs TRBV6-1 and TRBJ2-6; TRBD1 aligns across 8 bases. Losses at the gene ends were 6 bases for V and 4 bases for J; bases not matched to a gene: 5. Per the germline V gene, CDR1 is MNHNS and CDR2 is SASEGT. The CDR3 loop spans 15 amino acids. The CDR3 sequence: CASRDRDLGANVLTF. The CDR3 region has the DNA TGTGCCAGCAGGGACAGGGACCTCGGGGCCAACGTCCTGACTTTC.

Sample share makes this clone medium-sized (0.01 to 0.1%). The V gene is TRBV4-1, the J gene TRBJ2-5; the match to TRBD2 covers 8 bases. J gave up 2 bases and V 2 bases, and 4 bases lay outside the gene matches. The CDR3 has 15 amino acids. Germline CDR1 MGHRA, CDR2 YSYEKL. CDR3: CASSQWRGDQETQYF. DNA of the CDR3: TGCGCCAGCAGCCAATGGCGGGGGGATCAAGAGACCCAGTACTTC.

This CDR3 reads CASSLSSGIYNEQFF. Here the CDR3 DNA reads TGTGCCAGCAGCTTATCTAGCGGGATTTACAATGAGCAGTTCTTC. J is TRBJ2-1 and V is TRBV7-6, with TRBD2 matching 9 bases. Germline V gene data show CDR1 as SGHVS and CDR2 as FNYEAQ. This CDR3 is 15 amino acids long. V lost 2 bases, J lost 4 bases, and 3 bases stayed unmatched.

The chain employs TRBV5-1 and TRBJ2-1; 10 nucleotides line up with TRBD2. CDR1 and CDR2 from the germline V gene are SGHRS and YFSETQ. This CDR3 is built from 15 residues. The J segment lost 5 bases and the V segment lost 4 bases, leaving 6 bases of the junction unmatched. The CDR3, as DNA: TGCGCCAGCAGCCCCCTTGGACTAGCGGACAATGAGCAGTTCTTC. It specifies CASSPLGLADNEQFF.

Turning to this clone: The junction differs from germline at one of its ends, possibly a read error. This chain connects TRBV7-3 to TRBJ2-7, with 13 bases lining up with TRBD2. The germline CDR1 and CDR2 sequences are SGHTA and FQGTGA. The CDR3 is 15 amino acids. The CDR3 nucleotides read TGTACCAGCAGCTCACTAGCGGGGGGGCTCTACGAGCAGTACTTC. It specifies CTSSSLAGGLYEQYF.

This rearrangement joins TRBV5-4 to TRBJ2-3, with D perhaps matching TRBD1 (6 bases). Per germline, CDR1 SGHNT and CDR2 YYREEE (reference sequence). The CDR3 runs to 13 residues. Between the trimmed V and J ends, which lost 0 bases and 9 bases, there was a span of 11 bases. CDR3 region: CASSLGGPYTQYF. The CDR3 bases are TGTGCCAGCAGCTTGGGGGGGCCTTACACGCAGTATTTT. Combining the CDR3 with reference TRBV5-4 and TRBJ2-3 gives the whole variable domain ETGVTQSPTHLIKTRGQQVTLRCSSQSGHNTVSWYQQALGQGPQFIFQYYREEENGRGNFPPRFSGLQFPNYSSELNVNALELDDSALYLCASSLGGPYTQYFGPGTRLTVL.

The genes are TRBV7-2 and TRBJ1-2, with D uncertain. V gave up 5 bases and J gave up 10 bases, with 14 bases separating them. This CDR3 spans 12 amino acids. CDR1 is SGHTA, CDR2 FQGNSA, per germline. The CDR3 DNA follows: TGTGCCAGCAGCGAACGGTCAACCGCCTACACCTTC. Translating it yields CASSERSTAYTF.

V usage is TRBV29-1 and J usage is TRBJ2-3; 7 bases align to TRBD1. CDR3 length equals 15 residues. The V segment lost 3 bases and the J segment 4 bases; nucleotides outside the gene matches: 10. Per the germline V gene, CDR1 is SQVTM and CDR2 is ANQGSEA. CDR3 region: CSVDGQGVVPDTQYF. The CDR3 DNA follows: TGCAGCGTTGATGGGCAGGGGGTCGTCCCAGATACGCAGTATTTT.

The J gene is TRBJ1-6, the V gene TRBV27; D gene uncertain. The germline V and J ends were trimmed by 6 bases and 7 bases, with 16 bases remaining between them. Germline CDR1 MNHEY, CDR2 SMNVEV (reference sequence). The CDR3 covers 15 residues. The CDR3 DNA reads as TGTGCCAGCAGCATTGGCCCGGGTAACAATTCACCCCTCCACTTT. As protein: CASSIGPGNNSPLHF.

This sequence joins TRBV2 and TRBJ2-5, with 8 bases aligning to TRBD2. The junction had 8 bases not matched to a gene; V was cut back by 6 bases and J by 2 bases. Germline V CDR1 and CDR2: SNHLY, FYNNEI. The CDR3 is made up of 15 amino acids. This CDR3 reads CASRWAGGRQETQYF. The CDR3 DNA reads TGTGCCAGCAGATGGGCGGGAGGAAGGCAAGAGACCCAGTACTTC.

This rearrangement joins TRBV10-2 to TRBJ1-3; no firm D call. CDR1 is WSHSY and CDR2 is SAAADI in the germline V gene. V lost 8 bases to trimming and J lost 3 bases, with 5 bases between them. The CDR3 covers 11 residues. Written as DNA, the CDR3 is TGCGCCAGCCTCGGTGGAAACACCATATATTTT. Protein sequence: CASLGGNTIYF.

The chain couples TRBV2 to TRBJ2-1; possibly TRBD1 for D (6 bases). Trimming cost V 1 base and J 6 bases, with 10 bases left between them. The CDR3 length is 14 residues. Germline V gene sequence: CDR1 SNHLY, CDR2 FYNNEI. The CDR3 protein is CASSEGSGVNEQFF. The CDR3 nucleotides are TGTGCCAGCAGTGAAGGTTCAGGGGTCAATGAGCAGTTCTTC.

The V call is TRBV7-3, the J call TRBJ2-1; D gene uncertain. V gave up 4 bases and J gave up 4 bases, with 8 bases separating them. This CDR3 is 13 amino acids long. The germline V gene encodes CDR1 SGHTA and CDR2 FQGTGA. The CDR3 coding sequence is TGTGCCAGCAGCTCCTCGCCATACAATGAGCAGTTCTTC. As protein: CASSSSPYNEQFF.

The chain couples TRBV6-5 to TRBJ1-4; 7 bases are a match to TRBD1. The CDR3 consists of 16 residues. V lost 0 bases to trimming and J lost 5 bases; unmatched junction nucleotides: 6. Germline-derived CDR1 and CDR2 are MNHEY and SVGAGI. The DNA for the CDR3 is TGTGCCAGCAGTTACTCCATCGAGGGGGCGAATGAAAAACTGTTTTTT. This sequence encodes CASSYSIEGANEKLFF.

The rearrangement links TRBV5-8 to TRBJ1-5; 11 positions agree with TRBD1. Germline CDR1 and CDR2: SGHTS and YDEGEE. The CDR3 runs to 16 residues. J gave up 1 base and V 6 bases, and 6 bases lay outside the gene matches. In DNA form, the CDR3 reads TGTGCCAGCACCTGGACAGGGGGCGAAAGCAATCAGCCCCAGCATTTT. Translated, it gives CASTWTGGESNQPQHF.

The V gene is TRBV7-8, the J gene TRBJ2-7, with D perhaps matching TRBD1 or TRBD2 (5 bases each). The length of the CDR3 is 15 residues. V gave up 2 bases and J gave up 2 bases, with 13 bases separating them. The germline CDR1 and CDR2 sequences are SGHVS and FQNEAQ. CDR3 sequence reads: CASSLIGTEAYEQYF. CDR3 bases: TGTGCCAGCAGCTTAATCGGGACGGAGGCCTACGAGCAGTACTTC.

This clone occurred a few times. The chain combines TRBV5-1 with TRBJ2-1; D is unresolved. This CDR3 is 15 amino acids long. V lost 4 bases and J 3 bases, leaving 14 bases between the germline ends. Germline V lookup: CDR1 SGHRS, CDR2 YFSETQ. The CDR3 here is CASSMGSLSYNEQFF. The CDR3 DNA is TGCGCCAGCAGCATGGGGTCCCTGAGCTACAATGAGCAGTTCTTC. Full variable domain (missing parts from reference TRBV5-1 and TRBJ2-1): KAGVTQTPRYLIKTRGQQVTLSCSPISGHRSVSWYQQTPGQGLQFLFEYFSETQRNKGNFPGRFSGRQFSNSRSEMNVSTLELGDSALYLCASSMGSLSYNEQFFGPGTRLTVL.

This sequence joins TRBV25-1 and TRBJ2-1, with TRBD2 matching over 10 bases. CDR3 length equals 14 residues. J lost 8 bases, V lost 3 bases, and 4 bases had no gene match. Germline CDR1 MGHDK, CDR2 SYGVNS. CDR3 sequence (DNA): TGTGCCAGCAGTGATCTAGCGGGAGCGTATGAGCAGTTCTTC. The encoded protein is CASSDLAGAYEQFF.

V usage is TRBV6-6 and J usage is TRBJ2-7; D might be TRBD2 (5 bases). CDR1 and CDR2 (germline): MNHNY, SVGAGI (reference sequence). V lost 2 bases and J lost 2, with 10 bases in between. The CDR3 runs to 14 residues. This CDR3 is CASSYGPGAYEQYF. CDR3 nucleotides: TGTGCCAGCAGTTACGGTCCCGGGGCCTACGAGCAGTACTTC.

V and J are TRBV10-3 and TRBJ1-4; the D is unclear. The CDR3 length is 14 residues. Trimming stripped 3 bases from V and 7 bases from J, with 12 bases between. The germline V gene has CDR1 ENHRY and CDR2 SYGVKD. The CDR3 loop is CAISESLKGEKLFF. DNA of the CDR3: TGTGCCATCAGTGAATCACTAAAGGGTGAAAAACTGTTTTTT.

The chain joins TRBV9 to TRBJ2-3; 13 bases fit TRBD2. Germline V gene data show CDR1 as SGDLS and CDR2 as YYNGEE. The CDR3 has 17 residues. V was clipped by 0 bases and J by 2 bases; unmatched bases: 3. The CDR3 is CASSVETSGGTTDTQYF. DNA for the CDR3: TGTGCCAGCAGCGTAGAGACTAGCGGGGGGACCACAGATACGCAGTATTTT.

The rearrangement uses TRBV25-1 and TRBJ2-1, with D possibly TRBD2 on 6 matching bases. Germline V gene sequence: CDR1 MGHDK, CDR2 SYGVNS. The CDR3 runs to 16 residues. Trimming removed 7 bases from V and 2 bases from J, with 18 bases in between. The CDR3 reads CASIPTLAATYNEQFF. The CDR3, as DNA: TGTGCCAGCATACCTACCTTAGCGGCAACCTACAATGAGCAGTTCTTC.

The J gene is TRBJ2-5, the V gene TRBV6-5; D possibly corresponds to TRBD1 (7 bases). The CDR3 runs 14 residues. Germline V lookup: CDR1 MNHEY, CDR2 SVGAGI. Trimming took off 5 bases at V and 5 bases at J, with 15 bases between the two ends. In DNA form, the CDR3 reads TGTGCCAGCAGTCTCACAGGGGAGGCGGAGACCCAGTACTTC. It specifies CASSLTGEAETQYF.

J is TRBJ2-1 and V is TRBV9; TRBD2 agrees at 9 bases. This CDR3 is built from 18 residues. The germline gives CDR1 SGDLS, CDR2 YYNGEE. With V trimmed by 0 bases and J by 4 bases, 11 bases remained unmatched. CDR3 region: CASSVEFSGLADYNEQFF. Written as DNA, the CDR3 is TGTGCCAGCAGCGTAGAGTTCTCGGGACTAGCAGATTACAATGAGCAGTTCTTC.

This clone was observed a few times. The rearrangement links TRBV30 to TRBJ2-7, with D perhaps assigned TRBD1 or TRBD2 (5 bases each). Per germline, CDR1 GTSNPN and CDR2 SVGIG (reference sequence). CDR3 size: 15 residues. V lost 5 bases and J 0 bases, leaving 17 bases between the germline ends. The CDR3 loop is CAWGGEGLSSYEQYF. Written as DNA, the CDR3 is TGTGCCTGGGGGGGTGAGGGTCTTAGCTCCTACGAGCAGTACTTC.

The rearrangement joins TRBV13 to TRBJ1-3, with TRBD1 as a possible D gene (5 bases). The CDR3 length is 15 residues. Per germline, CDR1 PRHDT and CDR2 FYEKMQ (reference sequence). With 4 bases removed from V and 0 bases from J, the gap between germline ends came to 10 bases. The CDR3 spells CASSSRTHSGNTIYF. The CDR3 bases are TGTGCCAGCAGCTCTAGGACACACTCTGGAAACACCATATATTTT.

This clone was seen once. The rearrangement links TRBV9 to TRBJ2-1; TRBD2 agrees at 9 bases. Germline CDR1 and CDR2: SGDLS and YYNGEE. Unmatched junction bases numbered 5, after V lost 0 bases and J lost 4 bases. The CDR3 sequence is 16 residues long. CDR3 coding DNA: TGTGCCAGCAGCGTAGAGGCGGGGGGGCCATACAATGAGCAGTTCTTC. Its translation is CASSVEAGGPYNEQFF.